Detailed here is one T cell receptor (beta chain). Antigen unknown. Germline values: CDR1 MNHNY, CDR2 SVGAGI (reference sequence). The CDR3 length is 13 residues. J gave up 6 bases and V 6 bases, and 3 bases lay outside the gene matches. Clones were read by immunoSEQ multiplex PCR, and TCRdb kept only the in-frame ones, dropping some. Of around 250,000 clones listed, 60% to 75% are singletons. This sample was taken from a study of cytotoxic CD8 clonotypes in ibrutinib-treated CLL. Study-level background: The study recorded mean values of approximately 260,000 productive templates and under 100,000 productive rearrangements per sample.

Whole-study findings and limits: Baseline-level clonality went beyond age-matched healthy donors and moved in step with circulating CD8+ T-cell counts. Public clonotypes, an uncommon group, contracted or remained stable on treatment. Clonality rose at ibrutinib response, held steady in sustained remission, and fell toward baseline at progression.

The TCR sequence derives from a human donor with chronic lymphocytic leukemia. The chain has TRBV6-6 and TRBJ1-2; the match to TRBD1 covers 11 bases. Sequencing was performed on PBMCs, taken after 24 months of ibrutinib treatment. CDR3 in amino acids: CASSGQGADGYTF. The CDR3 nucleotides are TGTGCCAGCAGCGGACAGGGGGCTGATGGCTACACCTTC.